This T cell receptor (beta chain) was recorded in a study of T cell responses to AZD1222 COVID-19 vaccine. Remarks on this clone: Its target is unknown.

Some clones are missing from TCRdb's copy, which holds only in-frame ones; the method was immunoSEQ multiplex PCR. The data show about 84,000 clones, with 70% to 90% seen just once and 9% to 14% held by the top ten. Second doses were pooled across both intervals (about 4 or about 12 weeks). CDR1 GTSNPN and CDR2 SVGIG come from the germline V gene (reference sequence). This CDR3 has 18 residues. V trimming: 5 bases; J trimming: 0 bases; junction bases outside the gene matches: 18. General study findings and limits: The donor cohort was predominantly white British with a female majority, and clonal diversity may have been underestimated. Increases in Spike-specific TCR breadth and depth were seen after two AZD1222 doses.

The J gene is TRBJ1-1, the V gene TRBV30; TRBD1 matches 7 bases. The sequencing used peripheral blood, collected 28 days after the second AZD1222 dose. This receptor was identified in an adult who received the AZD1222 COVID-19 vaccine. CDR3 in amino acids: CAWGMDRYRSHMNTEAFF. The CDR3 DNA follows: TGTGCCTGGGGCATGGACAGGTATAGATCTCACATGAACACTGAAGCTTTCTTT.